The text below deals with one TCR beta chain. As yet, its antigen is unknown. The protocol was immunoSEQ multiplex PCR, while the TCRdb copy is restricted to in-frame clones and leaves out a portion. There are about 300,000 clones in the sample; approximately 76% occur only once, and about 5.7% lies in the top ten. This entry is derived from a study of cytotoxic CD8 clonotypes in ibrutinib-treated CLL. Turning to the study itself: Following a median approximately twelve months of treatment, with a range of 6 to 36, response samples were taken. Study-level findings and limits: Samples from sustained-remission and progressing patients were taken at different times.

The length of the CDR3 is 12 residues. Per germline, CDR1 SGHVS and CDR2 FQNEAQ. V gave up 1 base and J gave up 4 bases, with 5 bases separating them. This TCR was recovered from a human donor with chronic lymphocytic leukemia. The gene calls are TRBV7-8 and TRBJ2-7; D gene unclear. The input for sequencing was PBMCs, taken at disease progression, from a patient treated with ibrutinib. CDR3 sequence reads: CASSLGVYEQYF. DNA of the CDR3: TGTGCCAGCAGCTTAGGTGTATACGAGCAGTACTTC.